Listed below are T cell receptor beta chains from one sample, sequenced in a study of CD8+CD57+ T cells in acquired aplastic anemia. TCRdb re-analysed the reads in MiXCR, keeping a single row per CDR3 protein. This sample has roughly 500,000 distinct CDR3 sequences, with under 40% found just once. Sample: sorted CD4+, CD8+, or CD8+CD57+ T cells (not recorded which) from PBMCs. These receptor sequences come from a human donor with aplastic anemia. CDR3s include the opening cysteine and the closing phenylalanine or tryptophan. Each record gives: V gene, D gene, J gene, clone size, CDR3 protein, CDR3 DNA. D genes are given only for firm matches. Part of the rows lack a size; the others show once, few, many or a class for expanded clones.

v_gene: TRBV25-1
d_gene: -
j_gene: TRBJ1-2
abundance: -
CDR3aa: CASTSSGSNYGYTF
CDR3nt: TGTGCCAGCACTTCATCGGGAAGTAACTATGGCTACACCTTC

v_gene: TRBV28
d_gene: -
j_gene: TRBJ2-7
abundance: few
CDR3aa: CASSFAGLPYEQYF
CDR3nt: TGTGCCAGCAGTTTTGCAGGCCTACCCTACGAGCAGTACTTC

v_gene: TRBV5-1
d_gene: -
j_gene: TRBJ1-1
abundance: -
CDR3aa: CASSPGIGQGGTTEAFF
CDR3nt: TGCGCCAGCAGCCCAGGCATTGGGCAGGGCGGGACCACTGAAGCTTTCTTT

v_gene: TRBV20-1
d_gene: TRBD1
j_gene: TRBJ1-1
abundance: -
CDR3aa: CSGTTDRVTEAFF
CDR3nt: TGCAGTGGTACGACCGACAGGGTTACTGAAGCTTTCTTT

v_gene: TRBV19
d_gene: -
j_gene: TRBJ2-7
abundance: many
CDR3aa: CASSTPGKFYEQYF
CDR3nt: TGTGCCAGTAGTACCCCCGGGAAATTCTACGAGCAGTACTTC

v_gene: TRBV19
d_gene: -
j_gene: TRBJ1-4
abundance: -
CDR3aa: CASSIKATALIEKLFF
CDR3nt: TGTGCCAGTAGTATAAAAGCCACAGCGCTAATCGAAAAACTGTTTTTT

v_gene: TRBV7-2
d_gene: -
j_gene: TRBJ1-4
abundance: -
CDR3aa: CASSLSRDHEKLFF
CDR3nt: TGTGCCAGCAGCTTAAGTCGGGATCATGAAAAACTGTTTTTT

v_gene: TRBV29-1
d_gene: -
j_gene: TRBJ1-2
abundance: many
CDR3aa: CSVDGTVANYGYTF
CDR3nt: TGCAGCGTTGACGGTACGGTTGCAAACTATGGCTACACCTTC

v_gene: TRBV6-1
d_gene: -
j_gene: TRBJ1-2
abundance: many
CDR3aa: CASRDRVFYGYTF
CDR3nt: TGTGCCAGCAGAGATAGAGTGTTCTATGGCTACACCTTC

v_gene: TRBV4-2
d_gene: TRBD2
j_gene: TRBJ2-1
abundance: -
CDR3aa: CASSQSSGTYNEQFF
CDR3nt: TGTGCCAGCAGCCAATCTAGCGGGACTTACAATGAGCAGTTCTTC

v_gene: TRBV3-1
d_gene: -
j_gene: TRBJ2-3
abundance: few
CDR3aa: CASSQDRRYTQYF
CDR3nt: TGTGCCAGCAGCCAAGATCGACGCTATACGCAGTATTTT

v_gene: TRBV9
d_gene: -
j_gene: TRBJ2-1
abundance: -
CDR3aa: CASSPRDLILQDEQFF
CDR3nt: TGTGCCAGCAGCCCCCGGGACTTGATCTTACAGGATGAGCAGTTCTTC

v_gene: TRBV7-7
d_gene: -
j_gene: TRBJ2-7
abundance: -
CDR3aa: CAADTRGTDEQYF
CDR3nt: TGTGCGGCAGACACCCGGGGGACTGACGAGCAGTACTTC

v_gene: TRBV6-1
d_gene: -
j_gene: TRBJ2-7
abundance: -
CDR3aa: CASSGLIMEQYF
CDR3nt: TGTGCCAGCTCGGGCCTCATAATGGAGCAGTACTTC

v_gene: TRBV6-5
d_gene: TRBD2
j_gene: TRBJ2-1
abundance: -
CDR3aa: CASSYGSSGGAYNEQFF
CDR3nt: TGTGCCAGCAGTTACGGGTCTAGCGGGGGGGCCTACAATGAGCAGTTCTTC

v_gene: TRBV10-3
d_gene: TRBD1
j_gene: TRBJ1-2
abundance: many
CDR3aa: CAMTPGQGSGYTF
CDR3nt: TGTGCCATGACGCCGGGACAGGGGTCCGGCTACACCTTC

v_gene: TRBV7-2
d_gene: -
j_gene: TRBJ1-3
abundance: -
CDR3aa: CASSLTPEVGNTIYF
CDR3nt: TGTGCCAGCAGCTTAACCCCAGAGGTTGGAAACACCATATATTTT

v_gene: TRBV11-2
d_gene: TRBD1
j_gene: TRBJ1-2
abundance: many
CDR3aa: CASSLVGQGRRGYTF
CDR3nt: TGTGCCAGCAGCTTAGTCGGACAGGGACGCCGTGGCTACACCTTC

v_gene: TRBV7-2
d_gene: -
j_gene: TRBJ2-5
abundance: many
CDR3aa: CASSLDRREETQYF
CDR3nt: TGTGCCAGCAGCTTAGACCGGCGGGAAGAGACCCAGTACTTC

v_gene: TRBV2
d_gene: TRBD2
j_gene: TRBJ2-2
abundance: -
CDR3aa: CASSGRLAVNTGELFF
CDR3nt: TGTGCCAGCAGCGGTAGACTAGCGGTGAACACCGGGGAGCTGTTTTTT

v_gene: TRBV20-1
d_gene: TRBD1
j_gene: TRBJ1-4
abundance: -
CDR3aa: CSAQTQGGEKLFF
CDR3nt: TGCAGTGCCCAAACGCAGGGGGGGGAAAAACTGTTTTTT

v_gene: TRBV7-2
d_gene: -
j_gene: TRBJ2-1
abundance: few
CDR3aa: CASRTVRNEQFF
CDR3nt: TGTGCCAGCAGAACTGTTAGGAATGAGCAGTTCTTC

v_gene: TRBV10-3
d_gene: TRBD1
j_gene: TRBJ1-1
abundance: few
CDR3aa: CASKQDRVGGTEAFF
CDR3nt: TGTGCCAGCAAGCAAGACAGGGTTGGTGGCACTGAAGCTTTCTTT

v_gene: TRBV12-3/TRBV12-4
d_gene: -
j_gene: TRBJ2-7
abundance: many
CDR3aa: CASSGGSYEQYF
CDR3nt: TGCGCCAGCAGTGGGGGGTCGTACGAGCAGTACTTC

v_gene: TRBV10-3
d_gene: -
j_gene: TRBJ2-5
abundance: many
CDR3aa: CAISQDGGFEETQYF
CDR3nt: TGTGCCATCAGTCAGGACGGGGGCTTTGAAGAGACCCAGTACTTC

v_gene: TRBV27
d_gene: TRBD2
j_gene: TRBJ2-7
abundance: few
CDR3aa: CASSASGSAYEQYF
CDR3nt: TGTGCCAGCAGTGCAAGCGGGAGTGCTTACGAGCAGTACTTC

v_gene: TRBV19
d_gene: -
j_gene: TRBJ2-5
abundance: -
CDR3aa: CASSLQEKSGGTQYF
CDR3nt: TGTGCCAGTAGCCTACAGGAGAAATCCGGTGGGACCCAGTACTTC

v_gene: TRBV9
d_gene: TRBD1
j_gene: TRBJ2-7
abundance: many
CDR3aa: CASSGGGGTGYEQYF
CDR3nt: TGTGCCAGCAGCGGTGGAGGGGGGACAGGCTACGAGCAGTACTTC

v_gene: TRBV6-4
d_gene: -
j_gene: TRBJ1-1
abundance: few
CDR3aa: CASRRDGTNTEAFF
CDR3nt: TGTGCCAGCAGAAGAGACGGAACAAACACTGAAGCTTTCTTT

v_gene: TRBV10-3
d_gene: -
j_gene: TRBJ2-1
abundance: many
CDR3aa: CATGGVSNEQFF
CDR3nt: TGTGCCACTGGGGGAGTAAGCAATGAGCAGTTCTTC

v_gene: TRBV9
d_gene: -
j_gene: TRBJ2-5
abundance: many
CDR3aa: CASSVEGEAGLGETQYF
CDR3nt: TGTGCCAGCAGCGTAGAGGGGGAGGCGGGACTGGGAGAGACCCAGTACTTC

v_gene: TRBV10-3
d_gene: TRBD1
j_gene: TRBJ1-2
abundance: many
CDR3aa: CAISAAGTGRNYGYTF
CDR3nt: TGTGCCATCAGTGCGGCCGGGACAGGGCGCAACTATGGCTACACCTTC

v_gene: TRBV10-3
d_gene: TRBD1
j_gene: TRBJ1-2
abundance: -
CDR3aa: CAFWTGGANGYTF
CDR3nt: TGTGCCTTCTGGACAGGGGGCGCGAATGGCTACACCTTC

v_gene: TRBV14
d_gene: -
j_gene: TRBJ2-7
abundance: many
CDR3aa: CASSQVKGQAGLVVF
CDR3nt: TGTGCCAGCAGCCAAGTAAAGGGGCAGGCCGGGTTAGTTGTCTTC

v_gene: TRBV11-2
d_gene: TRBD2
j_gene: TRBJ2-1
abundance: -
CDR3aa: CATSEAGVGDNEQFF
CDR3nt: TGTGCCACCAGTGAGGCGGGAGTGGGGGACAATGAGCAGTTCTTC

v_gene: TRBV24-1
d_gene: TRBD2
j_gene: TRBJ2-1
abundance: many
CDR3aa: CATSDGERGTYNEQFF
CDR3nt: TGTGCCACCAGTGATGGCGAGCGGGGGACCTACAATGAGCAGTTCTTC

v_gene: TRBV24-1
d_gene: -
j_gene: TRBJ1-1
abundance: many
CDR3aa: CATSDGGMNTEAFF
CDR3nt: TGTGCCACCAGTGACGGGGGGATGAACACTGAAGCTTTCTTT

v_gene: TRBV25-1
d_gene: TRBD2
j_gene: TRBJ2-1
abundance: -
CDR3aa: CASSGDGTSGGIEQFF
CDR3nt: TGTGCCAGCAGTGGCGATGGGACTAGCGGGGGGATTGAGCAGTTCTTC

v_gene: TRBV5-1
d_gene: -
j_gene: TRBJ2-2
abundance: -
CDR3aa: CASRTSLGTGELFF
CDR3nt: TGCGCCAGCAGGACTAGTCTTGGCACCGGGGAGCTGTTTTTT

v_gene: TRBV12-3/TRBV12-4
d_gene: -
j_gene: TRBJ2-7
abundance: few
CDR3aa: CASSLARVSYEQYF
CDR3nt: TGTGCCAGCAGTTTAGCGCGTGTTTCCTACGAGCAGTACTTC

v_gene: TRBV9
d_gene: TRBD2
j_gene: TRBJ2-7
abundance: many
CDR3aa: CASSVRAGGPYEQYF
CDR3nt: TGTGCCAGCAGCGTCCGGGCGGGAGGGCCCTACGAGCAGTACTTC

v_gene: TRBV5-1
d_gene: TRBD2
j_gene: TRBJ2-7
abundance: few
CDR3aa: CASSRSPSGNDYEQYF
CDR3nt: TGCGCCAGCAGCAGGTCCCCTAGCGGGAACGATTACGAGCAGTACTTC

v_gene: TRBV24-1
d_gene: -
j_gene: TRBJ1-3
abundance: few
CDR3aa: CATGMGNTIYF
CDR3nt: TGTGCCACCGGGATGGGAAACACCATATATTTT

v_gene: TRBV9
d_gene: -
j_gene: TRBJ1-4
abundance: many
CDR3aa: CASSPPGTGNEKLFF
CDR3nt: TGTGCCAGCAGCCCCCCCGGGACGGGCAATGAAAAACTGTTTTTT

v_gene: TRBV7-2
d_gene: -
j_gene: TRBJ2-6
abundance: many
CDR3aa: CASSFTGPGANVLTF
CDR3nt: TGTGCCAGCAGCTTCACAGGCCCCGGGGCCAACGTCCTGACTTTC

v_gene: TRBV11-2
d_gene: -
j_gene: TRBJ2-3
abundance: -
CDR3aa: CASSLTGPFTDTQYF
CDR3nt: TGTGCCAGCAGCTTGACGGGCCCTTTCACAGATACGCAGTATTTT

v_gene: TRBV10-3
d_gene: -
j_gene: TRBJ2-1
abundance: many
CDR3aa: CAISEQWSQGNEQFF
CDR3nt: TGTGCCATCAGTGAGCAATGGTCACAGGGCAATGAGCAGTTCTTC

v_gene: TRBV12-3/TRBV12-4
d_gene: -
j_gene: TRBJ1-6
abundance: -
CDR3aa: CASSPENWGERSSYNSPLHF
CDR3nt: TGTGCCAGCAGTCCAGAGAATTGGGGGGAAAGGAGCTCCTATAATTCACCCCTCCACTTT